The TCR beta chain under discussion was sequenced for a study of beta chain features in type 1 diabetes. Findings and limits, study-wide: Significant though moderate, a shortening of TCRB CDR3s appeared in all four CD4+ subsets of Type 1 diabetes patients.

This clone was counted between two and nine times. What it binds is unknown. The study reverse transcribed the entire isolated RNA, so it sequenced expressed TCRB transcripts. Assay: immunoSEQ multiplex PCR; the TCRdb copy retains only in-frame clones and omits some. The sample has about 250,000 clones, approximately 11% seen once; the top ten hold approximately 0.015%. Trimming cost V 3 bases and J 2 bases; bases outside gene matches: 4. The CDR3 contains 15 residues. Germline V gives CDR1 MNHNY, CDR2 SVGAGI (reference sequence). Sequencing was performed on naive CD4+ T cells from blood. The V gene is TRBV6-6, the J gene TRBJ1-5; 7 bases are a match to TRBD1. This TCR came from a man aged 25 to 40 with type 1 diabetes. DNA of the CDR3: TGTGCCAGCAGTTATATTACAGGGGGCAATCAGCCCCAGCATTTT. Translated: CASSYITGGNQPQHF.